The source of this TCR beta chain is a study of blood T cell repertoires in COVID-19. Germline V gene sequence: CDR1 SGHRS, CDR2 YFSETQ. CDR3 length equals 14 residues. V was clipped by 3 bases and J by 6 bases; unmatched bases: 9. This clone showed up just once. Method: immunoSEQ multiplex PCR; TCRdb's copy keeps in-frame clones and lacks some. The sample lists about 120,000 clones; roughly nine tenths were seen once. The sequencing input was peripheral blood. This rearrangement joins TRBV5-1 to TRBJ2-7, with TRBD1 identical over 7 bases. The sequence was collected from a man in his 70s with active or convalescent COVID-19. Here the CDR3 DNA reads TGCGCCAGCAGCTCCCCAGGGGGAATCGCCGAGCAGTACTTC. Its protein is CASSSPGGIAEQYF.